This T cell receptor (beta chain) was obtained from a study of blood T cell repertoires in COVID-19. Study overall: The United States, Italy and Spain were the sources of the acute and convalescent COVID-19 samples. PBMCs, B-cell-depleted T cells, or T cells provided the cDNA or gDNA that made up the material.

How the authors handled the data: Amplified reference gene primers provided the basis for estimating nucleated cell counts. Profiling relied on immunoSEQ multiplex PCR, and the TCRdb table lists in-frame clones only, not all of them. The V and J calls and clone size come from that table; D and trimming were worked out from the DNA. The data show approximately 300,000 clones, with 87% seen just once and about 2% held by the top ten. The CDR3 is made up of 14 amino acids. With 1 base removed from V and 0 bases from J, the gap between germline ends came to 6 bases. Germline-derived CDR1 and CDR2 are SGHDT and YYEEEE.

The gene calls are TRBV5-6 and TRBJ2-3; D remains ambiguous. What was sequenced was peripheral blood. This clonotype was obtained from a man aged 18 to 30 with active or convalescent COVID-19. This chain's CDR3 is CASSLSKSTDTQYF. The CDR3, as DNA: TGTGCCAGCAGCTTGAGCAAGAGCACAGATACGCAGTATTTT.